The present entry profiles one T cell receptor (beta chain) with its context. Here immunoSEQ multiplex PCR was the method, and the copy in TCRdb shows in-frame clones only, minus some. The sample lists about 320,000 clones, roughly 89% seen once, with 8% to 9.5% in the top ten. The CDR3 length is 15 residues. Germline CDR1 reads LGHDT; CDR2 reads YNNKEL (reference sequence). The V and J ends lost 1 base and 14 bases respectively, with 21 bases between them. The sample belongs to a study of blood T cell repertoires in COVID-19. This rearrangement joins TRBV3-1 (or the pseudogene TRBV3-2) to TRBJ1-3; D is ambiguous. Sample: PBMCs or T cells enriched from blood (not recorded which). This clonotype originated in a woman aged 18-29 years who had recovered from COVID-19. The CDR3 protein is CASSQVRLYYPLLYF. For the CDR3, the DNA is TGTGCCAGCAGCCAAGTCAGACTATATTATCCCCTACTATATTTT.